The T cell receptor beta chain under discussion was sequenced for a study of regulatory T cells in long-lasting Graves disease. Study-wide points: Persistent-disease Graves' patients showed less TCR diversity than new cases.

This CDR3 region has 18 residues. Germline V gene data show CDR1 as SNHLY and CDR2 as FYNNEI. With V trimmed by 3 bases and J by 1 base, 12 bases remained unmatched. Researchers made TCR beta libraries by using iRepertoire HTBI primers and running Arm-PCR on CDR3 regions. Each CDR3 protein is one row after TCRdb ran MiXCR on the multiplex PCR reads. Of about 470,000 distinct CDR3 sequences in the sample, 20% to 25% were seen once. The time point denotes: persistent/refractory GD, antithyroid drugs over 5 years with positive TRAb. From PBMCs, RNA was extracted and then used to make the TCR library. There are many counts of this clonotype. Its antigen remains unknown.

The source of this sequence is a female donor with Graves disease. The source material was peripheral blood mononuclear cells (PBMCs), sampled when the disease was refractory, from a patient treated with antithyroid drugs. The rearrangement joins TRBV2 to TRBJ2-4; TRBD2 aligns across 7 bases. The CDR3 protein is CASSDRASGARAKNIQYF. In DNA, the CDR3 is TGTGCCAGCAGTGATAGGGCTAGCGGAGCCCGGGCCAAAAACATTCAGTACTTC.